Given below is one TCR beta chain in context. Its binding antigen is unknown. Base qualities are missing; no much larger clone stands one base away. This specimen belongs to a study of yellow fever vaccine responses in identical twins (dated by TCRdb to 2016 to 2018). With respect to the entire study: The study precisely tracked vaccine-responding T cell clones in identical twins.

The CDR3 starts with the cysteine, ends with the phenylalanine, and has 13 residues. Only the CDR3 region is kept as DNA, spanning 39 bases read in frame from base 1. V was cut back by 9 bases and J by 4 bases, leaving a gap of 10 bases between them. CDR1 and CDR2, looked up from the germline V gene, are SNHLY and FYNNEI. Results the study describes overall, beyond this receptor: The authors reported that the T cell response to vaccination in identical twins appeared partly convergent and partly personalized.

The protocol used for the library was RT-PCR. Sequencing relied on an Illumina HiSeq 2500. TCRdb reran the public reads through fastp at Q25 and MiXCR, keeping productive beta chains. Each CDR3 protein gets just one entry, which takes the most common genes and DNA from the rows behind it. Present in this sample are tens of thousands of distinct CDR3 sequences, under 80% of which were seen just once. Jointly, the top ten make up 4% to 5.5% of the sample. The chain was built from TRBV2 and TRBJ2-6, and the D gene may be TRBD1, 5 bases matching. The TCR originated in a woman aged 18-35 years who received the yellow fever vaccine. Donor details come from another sample of the same person, matched by shared clones. The specimen was T cells from blood (PBMCs), unsorted or a sorted subset (not recorded which), collected before or after yellow fever vaccination (not recorded which). The CDR3 sequence is CARQGQGANVLTF. The DNA reads as follows: TGTGCCAGGCAGGGTCAAGGGGCCAACGTCCTGACTTTC.